Listed below are T cell receptor beta chains from one sample, sequenced in a study of shared clonotypes between healthy human individuals. Assay used: immunoSEQ multiplex PCR; TCRdb lists only in-frame clones, some missing. The data hold about 1 million clones, with under 80% observed a single time. Sequencing was carried out using memory CD4+ T cells sorted from blood. These receptors came from a man aged 18 to 29 in good health. CDR3s include the opening cysteine and the closing phenylalanine or tryptophan. The order of the fields is V gene, J gene, clone size, D gene, CDR3 DNA, CDR3 protein. The D gene is left open where the match is weak. A clone size is listed for some rows: how often the clone was seen (once, few, many), or a class if it is expanded.

V gene: TRBV6-5; J gene: TRBJ1-4; clone size: .; D gene: .; CDR3 DNA: TGTGCCAGCAGCTCCGGTAGGATGCGTGAAAAACTGTTTTTT; CDR3 protein: CASSSGRMREKLFF
V gene: TRBV6-5; J gene: TRBJ1-1; clone size: .; D gene: .; CDR3 DNA: TGTGCCAGCAGTTACCCCACACTAGGGGACACTGAAGCTTTCTTT; CDR3 protein: CASSYPTLGDTEAFF
V gene: TRBV11-2; J gene: TRBJ2-1; clone size: .; D gene: .; CDR3 DNA: TGTGCCAGCAGCTTAAGGTTGTTTTGGCGGGACAACTCTACCAATGAGCAGTTCTTC; CDR3 protein: CASSLRLFWRDNSTNEQFF
V gene: TRBV4-3; J gene: TRBJ2-7; clone size: .; D gene: .; CDR3 DNA: TGCGCCAGCAGCCAACCCCATAACGCGGAGACCTACGAGCAGTACTTC; CDR3 protein: CASSQPHNAETYEQYF
V gene: TRBV11-2; J gene: TRBJ2-3; clone size: .; D gene: .; CDR3 DNA: TGTGCCAGCAGCTTATATCCAGATACGCAGTATTTT; CDR3 protein: CASSLYPDTQYF
V gene: TRBV30; J gene: TRBJ1-1; clone size: few; D gene: .; CDR3 DNA: TGTGCCTGGGATCAGGGAGGGAACACTGAAGCTTTCTTT; CDR3 protein: CAWDQGGNTEAFF
V gene: TRBV4-3; J gene: TRBJ1-5; clone size: few; D gene: TRBD1; CDR3 DNA: TGCGCCAGCAGCCAAGAGACAGGGTTAGGTCAGCCCCAGCATTTT; CDR3 protein: CASSQETGLGQPQHF
V gene: TRBV11-3; J gene: TRBJ2-3; clone size: .; D gene: .; CDR3 DNA: TGTGCCAGCAGTCTGAGGGACGCCGGCGATACGCAGTATTTT; CDR3 protein: CASSLRDAGDTQYF
V gene: TRBV5-3; J gene: TRBJ2-7; clone size: .; D gene: .; CDR3 DNA: TGTGCCAGAAGTGGGAACAGTCCCTACGAGCAGTACTTC; CDR3 protein: CARSGNSPYEQYF
V gene: TRBV5-6; J gene: TRBJ2-1; clone size: few; D gene: .; CDR3 DNA: TGTGCCAGCAGCTTGGCTACATTTTTCGGGGAGCAGTTCTTC; CDR3 protein: CASSLATFFGEQFF
V gene: TRBV6-6; J gene: TRBJ2-7; clone size: .; D gene: .; CDR3 DNA: TGTGCCAGCAGTCCCAGGGAAATTACCGCCTACGAGCAGTACTTC; CDR3 protein: CASSPREITAYEQYF
V gene: TRBV13; J gene: TRBJ2-2; clone size: .; D gene: .; CDR3 DNA: TGTGCCAGCAGCTTTGGGGGGAAGAACACCGGGGAGCTGTTTTTT; CDR3 protein: CASSFGGKNTGELFF
V gene: TRBV14; J gene: TRBJ2-7; clone size: .; D gene: TRBD1; CDR3 DNA: TGTGCCAGCAGCCGGCGACAGGGGAGCTCCTACGAGCAGTACTTC; CDR3 protein: CASSRRQGSSYEQYF
V gene: TRBV28; J gene: TRBJ1-2; clone size: .; D gene: TRBD1; CDR3 DNA: TGTGCCAGCAGCACAGGGGGTCACTATGGCTACACCTTC; CDR3 protein: CASSTGGHYGYTF
V gene: TRBV5-1; J gene: TRBJ2-2; clone size: .; D gene: TRBD2; CDR3 DNA: TGCGCCAGCAGCCGGGAGGGCCCAAACGGGGAGCTGTTTTTT; CDR3 protein: CASSREGPNGELFF
V gene: TRBV28; J gene: TRBJ1-6; clone size: .; D gene: .; CDR3 DNA: TGTGCCAGCAGTTTAGCCGGGACGTGGAATTCACCCCTCCACTTT; CDR3 protein: CASSLAGTWNSPLHF
V gene: TRBV20-1; J gene: TRBJ1-1; clone size: few; D gene: .; CDR3 DNA: TGCAGTGCTAGAGATCCAGGGAGAACTTTCTTT; CDR3 protein: CSARDPGRTFF
V gene: TRBV30; J gene: TRBJ2-3; clone size: .; D gene: TRBD1; CDR3 DNA: TGTGCCTGGACTTCCGGGACAGGGGGTAGTAGGTACGGCACAGATACGCAGTATTTT; CDR3 protein: CAWTSGTGGSRYGTDTQYF
V gene: TRBV28; J gene: TRBJ1-4; clone size: .; D gene: .; CDR3 DNA: TGTGCCAGCAGCCGCCCGGCGGACCCCTCGACCGGGGAAAAACTGTTTTTT; CDR3 protein: CASSRPADPSTGEKLFF
V gene: TRBV18; J gene: TRBJ1-6; clone size: .; D gene: .; CDR3 DNA: TGTGCCAGCTCATCTACAGGGTTTTCACCCCTCCACTTT; CDR3 protein: CASSSTGFSPLHF
V gene: TRBV7-9; J gene: TRBJ2-7; clone size: .; D gene: .; CDR3 DNA: TGTGCCAGCAGCCGAGATCCCTCCGAGCAGTACTTC; CDR3 protein: CASSRDPSEQYF
V gene: TRBV9; J gene: TRBJ1-4; clone size: many; D gene: TRBD1; CDR3 DNA: TGTGCCAGCAGCTTAGGGGACAGGGTAAGAAGGACTAATGAAAAACTGTTTTTT; CDR3 protein: CASSLGDRVRRTNEKLFF
V gene: TRBV6-4; J gene: TRBJ1-2; clone size: .; D gene: TRBD1; CDR3 DNA: TGTGCCAGCAGTGACTCTGGGACAGCTTCGCGGGGCTACACCTTC; CDR3 protein: CASSDSGTASRGYTF
V gene: TRBV28; J gene: TRBJ2-7; clone size: .; D gene: .; CDR3 DNA: TGTGCCAGCAGTTTATGGGGGGCGGCCTACGAGCAGTACTTC; CDR3 protein: CASSLWGAAYEQYF
V gene: TRBV5-1; J gene: TRBJ2-7; clone size: .; D gene: TRBD1; CDR3 DNA: TGCGCCAGCAGCCCCGGGACAGGAAAGGGGGAGCAGTACTTC; CDR3 protein: CASSPGTGKGEQYF
V gene: TRBV5-1; J gene: TRBJ2-3; clone size: .; D gene: .; CDR3 DNA: TGCGCCAGCAGTCAGCCGGGATTAGATACGCAGTATTTT; CDR3 protein: CASSQPGLDTQYF
V gene: TRBV7-2; J gene: TRBJ2-1; clone size: .; D gene: .; CDR3 DNA: TGTGCCAGCAGCTTAGGACTGGTGAGCTCCTACAATGAGCAGTTCTTC; CDR3 protein: CASSLGLVSSYNEQFF
V gene: TRBV6-6; J gene: TRBJ2-7; clone size: .; D gene: .; CDR3 DNA: TGTGCCAGCAGTTATCTGGGAATAGGGTACGAGCAGTACTTC; CDR3 protein: CASSYLGIGYEQYF
V gene: TRBV11-3; J gene: TRBJ2-7; clone size: few; D gene: .; CDR3 DNA: TGTGCCAGCAGTAATTCCCCCTACGAGCAGTACTTC; CDR3 protein: CASSNSPYEQYF
V gene: TRBV4-1; J gene: TRBJ1-6; clone size: .; D gene: .; CDR3 DNA: .; CDR3 protein: CASSQFGEGLKDSPLHF
V gene: TRBV19; J gene: TRBJ2-6; clone size: many; D gene: .; CDR3 DNA: TGTGCCAGTAGTATAGGGGGGCAGGGGTTTTTAGGCCACGTCCTGACTTTC; CDR3 protein: CASSIGGQGFLGHVLTF
V gene: TRBV2; J gene: TRBJ2-2; clone size: .; D gene: .; CDR3 DNA: TGTGCCAGCAGTGGTGTGAGGGGACGGGTGGACACCGGGGAGCTGTTTTTT; CDR3 protein: CASSGVRGRVDTGELFF
V gene: TRBV7-3; J gene: TRBJ2-5; clone size: .; D gene: .; CDR3 DNA: TGTGCCAGCAGCTTATTCGGGGCGCAAGAGACCCAGTACTTC; CDR3 protein: CASSLFGAQETQYF
V gene: TRBV27; J gene: TRBJ2-1; clone size: .; D gene: TRBD2; CDR3 DNA: TGTGCCAGCAGTGCGACCAGACTAGCACCGGGCAATGAGCAGTTCTTC; CDR3 protein: CASSATRLAPGNEQFF
V gene: TRBV7-2; J gene: TRBJ2-1; clone size: .; D gene: TRBD2; CDR3 DNA: TGTGCCAGCAGCCGTTTTCGGGAGGGCCCCAATGAGCAGTTCTTC; CDR3 protein: CASSRFREGPNEQFF
V gene: TRBV6-5; J gene: TRBJ2-7; clone size: .; D gene: TRBD1; CDR3 DNA: TGTGCCAGCAGGCCCAAGGACAGGGGCTACGAGCAGTACTTC; CDR3 protein: CASRPKDRGYEQYF
V gene: TRBV11-2; J gene: TRBJ1-2; clone size: .; D gene: TRBD1; CDR3 DNA: TGTGCCAGCAGCCTGTCAGGGGGAAGTTACTATGGCTACACCTTC; CDR3 protein: CASSLSGGSYYGYTF
V gene: TRBV5-6; J gene: TRBJ1-2; clone size: .; D gene: .; CDR3 DNA: TGTGCCAGCAGCTTGGCCGGAGAAGTAGCTAACTATGGCTACACCTTC; CDR3 protein: CASSLAGEVANYGYTF
V gene: TRBV14; J gene: TRBJ1-5; clone size: .; D gene: .; CDR3 DNA: TGTGCCAGCAGCCAGCATAGCAATCAGCCCCAGCATTTT; CDR3 protein: CASSQHSNQPQHF